What follows are 15 T cell receptor beta chains derived from one specimen sequenced in a study of PD-L1 blockade in urothelial cancer. Some clones are missing from TCRdb's copy, which holds only in-frame ones; the method was immunoSEQ multiplex PCR. The sample lists about 88,000 clones; over 90% were seen once. Sequencing was performed on PBMCs, taken around atezolizumab (anti-PD-L1) treatment. All receptors derive from a man in his sixties with urothelial cancer.

The chain combines TRBV28 with TRBJ1-1; possibly TRBD1 for D (5 bases). CDR3 length: 12 amino acids. V shed 7 bases and J shed 4 bases, with 10 bases lying between them. In germline, CDR1 is MDHEN, CDR2 SYDVKM. This CDR3 reads CASIRQGTEAFF. The CDR3 DNA is TGTGCCAGCATCAGGCAGGGCACTGAAGCTTTCTTT. Based on the CDR3 plus reference TRBV28 and TRBJ1-1, the full variable domain is DVKVTQSSRYLVKRTGEKVFLECVQDMDHENMFWYRQDPGLGLRLIYFSYDVKMKEKGDIPEGYSVSREKKERFSLILESASTNQTSMYLCASIRQGTEAFFGQGTRLTVV.

The rearrangement links TRBV7-2 to TRBJ2-1; no definite D call. CDR3 size: 16 residues. Germline V CDR1 and CDR2: SGHTA, FQGNSA. Deletions cut 1 base from V and 8 bases from J, with 18 bases between. CDR3 protein: CASSLDGPLRYDEQFF. The CDR3 nucleotides are TGTGCCAGCAGCTTAGATGGGCCCCTAAGGTACGATGAGCAGTTCTTC. Full variable domain (outside the CDR3, taken from reference TRBV7-2 and TRBJ2-1): GAGVSQSPSNKVTEKGKDVELRCDPISGHTALYWYRQSLGQGLEFLIYFQGNSAPDKSGLPSDRFSAERTGGSVSTLTIQRTQQEDSAVYLCASSLDGPLRYDEQFFGPGTRLTVL.

Worth noting for this clone: Other DNA sequences within the sample encode an identical CDR3. J is TRBJ2-1 and V is TRBV5-1, with TRBD2 identical over 7 bases. The V and J ends lost 2 bases and 4 bases, in that order; junction bases with no gene match: 9. Germline V gene lookup returns CDR1 SGHRS and CDR2 YFSETQ. The CDR3 runs 16 residues. The CDR3 coding sequence is TGCGCCAGCAGCTTCTTGGCGGGAGCGTCGTACAATGAGCAGTTCTTC. Translation: CASSFLAGASYNEQFF.

The CDR3 loop is CASSPGGEEKLFF. The DNA for the CDR3 is TGTGCCAGCTCACCGGGGGGGGAAGAAAAACTGTTTTTT. The chain joins TRBV18 to TRBJ1-4; D is possibly TRBD1 (5 bases). CDR3 length equals 13 residues. Trimming stripped 3 bases from V and 8 bases from J, with 10 bases between. Germline V gives CDR1 KGHSH, CDR2 LQKENI.

The genes are TRBV30 and TRBJ1-1; tentative D call: TRBD1 (6 bases). V was pared by 4 bases and J by 3 bases, with 12 bases between. The CDR3 has 13 amino acids. The germline CDR1 and CDR2 sequences are GTSNPN and SVGIG (reference sequence). CDR3 amino acids: CAWTRQVDTEAFF. As DNA, the CDR3 is TGTGCCTGGACCCGACAGGTTGACACTGAAGCTTTCTTT.

The rearrangement links TRBV6-1 to TRBJ2-7, with D perhaps matching TRBD1 (6 bases). This CDR3 is 13 amino acids long. Germline values: CDR1 MNHNS, CDR2 SASEGT. Trimming took 4 bases from V and 4 from J, leaving 11 bases between them. The CDR3 sequence: CASSAGHRYEQYF. The DNA of the CDR3 is TGTGCCAGCAGTGCGGGACACCGATACGAGCAGTACTTC.

This chain uses TRBV6-5 with TRBJ2-5; D is perhaps TRBD1 (7 bases). CDR3 length: 14 residues. Germline CDR1 is MNHEY and CDR2 is SVGAGI. V was shortened by 6 bases and J by 4 bases, with 15 bases between the two germline ends. The CDR3: CASRTGAGGETQYF. CDR3 nucleotide sequence: TGTGCCAGCAGAACAGGGGCCGGGGGAGAGACCCAGTACTTC.

The rearrangement uses TRBV6-5 and TRBJ2-7; 10 bases map to TRBD2. V gave up 6 bases and J gave up 5 bases; unmatched junction bases: 4. This CDR3 is built from 13 residues. CDR1 and CDR2 (germline): MNHEY, SVGAGI. CDR3 DNA sequence: TGTGCCAGCAGAGCTAGCGGGAGCAACGAGCAGTACTTC. Translation: CASRASGSNEQYF.

This clone was seen only a few times. The chain has TRBV7-9 and TRBJ2-1; TRBD1 aligns across 9 bases. The CDR3 has 16 residues. The V and J ends lost 5 bases and 1 base, in that order; junction bases with no gene match: 6. Germline CDR1 reads SEHNR; CDR2 reads FQNEAQ (reference sequence). The CDR3 loop is CASSPPTGGSYNEQFF. CDR3 bases: TGTGCCAGCAGCCCGCCGACAGGGGGGTCCTACAATGAGCAGTTCTTC.

The gene calls are TRBV30 and TRBJ2-1; 11 nucleotides align to TRBD2. This CDR3 has 16 amino acids. Germline-derived CDR1 and CDR2 are GTSNPN and SVGIG (reference sequence). The trim removed 2 bases at V and 7 bases at J, leaving 10 bases unmatched. The DNA for the CDR3 is TGTGCCTGGAGTCTAATGACTAGCGGGGTAGGAAATGAGCAGTTCTTC. This gives the protein CAWSLMTSGVGNEQFF.

Only one count was recorded for this clone. The rearrangement joins TRBV7-6 to TRBJ2-7; 10 bases map to TRBD1. Unmatched junction bases numbered 2, after V lost 1 base and J lost 5 bases. CDR1 is SGHVS, CDR2 FNYEAQ, per germline. The CDR3 covers 14 residues. The CDR3 bases are TGTGCCAGCAGCTTAGAAGACAGGGGGCACGAGCAGTACTTC. Residues: CASSLEDRGHEQYF.

This chain connects TRBV19 to TRBJ2-2; the D gene is possibly TRBD1 (6 bases). Germline V gene lookup returns CDR1 LNHDA and CDR2 SQIVND (reference sequence). CDR3 size: 15 residues. V lost 7 bases, J lost 4 bases, and 16 bases lay in between. CDR3 residues: CASMPGTRSTGELFF. The CDR3 bases are TGTGCCAGTATGCCGGGGACAAGGAGCACCGGGGAGCTGTTTTTT.

The chain couples TRBV15 to TRBJ1-4, with TRBD1 as a possible D gene (5 bases). The length of the CDR3 is 15 residues. Trimming left V 0 bases short and J 7 bases short, with 12 bases between. The V gene's germline CDR1 is LNHNV and CDR2 YYDKDF (reference sequence). CDR3 protein: CATSRDLQVPEKLFF. The DNA of the CDR3 is TGTGCCACCAGCAGAGATCTACAGGTGCCTGAAAAACTGTTTTTT.

CDR3 sequence reads: CASGGRTQYF. The DNA for the CDR3 is TGTGCCAGCGGCGGGAGGACGCAGTATTTT. The chain combines TRBV7-2 with TRBJ2-3; 8 bases fit TRBD2. The J segment lost 9 bases and the V segment lost 8 bases, leaving 1 base of the junction unmatched. CDR3 length equals 10 residues. CDR1 and CDR2 (germline): SGHTA, FQGNSA.

The chain couples TRBV7-9 to TRBJ2-7, with TRBD1 matching over 9 bases. V trimming: 4 bases; J trimming: 4 bases; junction bases outside the gene matches: 8. This CDR3 contains 15 residues. Looked up from germline, CDR1 is SEHNR and CDR2 is FQNEAQ (reference sequence). CDR3 region: CASSSTGQGGYEQYF. In DNA, the CDR3 is TGTGCCAGCAGCTCAACGGGACAGGGTGGTTACGAGCAGTACTTC.